This entry features one TCR beta chain sequence. This entry is derived from a study of patients and donors after allogeneic stem cell transplantation. From the RT-PCR reads, TCRdb called clonotypes with MiXCR, one entry per CDR3 protein. Among around 200,000 distinct CDR3 sequences listed, around 40% were seen once. With 1 base removed from V and 6 bases from J, the gap between germline ends came to 4 bases. The CDR3 contains 12 residues. Sequenced: blood, either unsorted or a sorted T cell fraction (not recorded which). The sequence derives from a human donor who was either an allogeneic HSCT recipient or a stem cell or donor lymphocyte infusion donor (not recorded which). It is not recorded whose cells these are; they may come from a transplant donor. The rearrangement links TRBV12-3 or TRBV12-4 to TRBJ2-4; D uncertain. The CDR3: CASSLVGNIQYF. The CDR3 coding sequence is TGTGCCAGCAGTTTAGTGGGAAACATTCAGTACTTC.